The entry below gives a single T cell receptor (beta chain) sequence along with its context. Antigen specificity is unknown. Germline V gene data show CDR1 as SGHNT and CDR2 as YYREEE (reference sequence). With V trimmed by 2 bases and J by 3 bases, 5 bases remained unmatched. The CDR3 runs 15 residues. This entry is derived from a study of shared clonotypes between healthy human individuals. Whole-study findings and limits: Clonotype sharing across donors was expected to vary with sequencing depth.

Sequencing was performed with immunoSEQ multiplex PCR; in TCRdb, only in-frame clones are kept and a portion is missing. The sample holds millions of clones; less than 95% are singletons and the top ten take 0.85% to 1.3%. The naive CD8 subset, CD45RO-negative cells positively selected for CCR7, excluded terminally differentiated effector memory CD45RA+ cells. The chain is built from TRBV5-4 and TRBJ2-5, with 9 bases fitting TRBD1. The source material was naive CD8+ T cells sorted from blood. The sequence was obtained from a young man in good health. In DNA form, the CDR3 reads TGTGCCAGCAGCTTAACAGGGGGCCCCAAAGAGACCCAGTACTTC. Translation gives CASSLTGGPKETQYF.